The 31 T cell receptor beta chains reported below all come from one sample, sequenced in a study of T cell changes during pregnancy in multiple sclerosis. The table came from immunoSEQ multiplex PCR; TCRdb's copy has only in-frame clones and leaves some out. The table records about 39,000 clones, about 94% of them present only once. The starting material was CD4+ T cells from peripheral blood mononuclear cells, obtained after pregnancy. The receptors were gathered from a female donor with multiple sclerosis, enrolled in a pregnancy study.

V gene TRBV18 combines with J gene TRBJ1-4; D is unclear. Per germline, CDR1 KGHSH and CDR2 LQKENI. The CDR3 runs to 16 residues. V was pared by 2 bases and J by 0 bases, with 10 bases between. The CDR3 nucleotides read TGTGCCAGCTCACCAAAGGAGGCGGCAACTAATGAAAAACTGTTTTTT. This codes for CASSPKEAATNEKLFF.

The V and J genes are TRBV5-1 and TRBJ1-2; the D gene is possibly TRBD1 (6 bases). V dropped 0 bases and J dropped 5 bases, with 17 bases sitting between them. Germline loops: CDR1 SGHRS, CDR2 YFSETQ. The CDR3 length is 16 residues. The CDR3 sequence: CASSLERTALGYGYTF. The CDR3 region has the DNA TGCGCCAGCAGCTTGGAAAGGACAGCTCTTGGATATGGCTACACCTTC. Supplemented by reference TRBV5-1 and TRBJ1-2, the full variable domain reads KAGVTQTPRYLIKTRGQQVTLSCSPISGHRSVSWYQQTPGQGLQFLFEYFSETQRNKGNFPGRFSGRQFSNSRSEMNVSTLELGDSALYLCASSLERTALGYGYTFGSGTRLTVV.

This chain uses TRBV6-5 with TRBJ1-3; D possibly corresponds to TRBD1 (5 bases). This CDR3 has 15 residues. The germline gives CDR1 MNHEY, CDR2 SVGAGI. V was pared by 4 bases and J by 0 bases, with 10 bases between. The CDR3 loop reads CASSSDSNSGNTIYF. The DNA for the CDR3 is TGTGCCAGCAGTTCCGACAGCAACTCTGGAAACACCATATATTTT.

The chain employs TRBV7-8 and TRBJ2-7; D perhaps matches TRBD2 (6 bases). Trimming shortened V by 3 bases and J by 0 bases, and 15 bases separated the two germline ends. CDR3 length: 16 residues. The germline CDR1 and CDR2 sequences are SGHVS and FQNEAQ. The DNA of the CDR3 is TGTGCCAGCAGCTTCCGAGGAGGGGCGAACTCCTACGAGCAGTACTTC. It specifies CASSFRGGANSYEQYF.

This rearrangement joins TRBV7-2 to TRBJ1-2, with D unresolved. The CDR3 loop spans 14 amino acids. V gave up 4 bases and J gave up 4 bases, with 13 bases separating them. Germline V gives CDR1 SGHTA, CDR2 FQGNSA. The CDR3 coding sequence is TGTGCCAGCAGCTCGAGGAGCAGCGGCTATGGCTACACCTTC. Amino acid sequence: CASSSRSSGYGYTF.

The J gene is TRBJ1-6, the V gene TRBV6-5, with D tentatively TRBD1 (6 bases). Germline values: CDR1 MNHEY, CDR2 SVGAGI. The CDR3 loop spans 15 amino acids. The V gene lost 4 bases and the J gene lost 6 bases, with 13 bases spanning the gap. CDR3 sequence reads: CASSFQGSFNSPLHF. Here the CDR3 DNA reads TGTGCCAGCAGTTTTCAGGGGAGCTTTAATTCACCCCTCCACTTT.

The CDR3 spells CASSLESFPGESGYTF. CDR3 in DNA: TGTGCCAGCAGCCTCGAATCCTTTCCAGGGGAGAGTGGCTACACCTTC. The rearrangement joins TRBV7-2 to TRBJ1-2, with D possibly matching TRBD1 (6 bases). Germline values: CDR1 SGHTA, CDR2 FQGNSA. The CDR3 totals 16 residues. V was cut by 5 bases and J by 7 bases, with 23 bases left in between.

The gene calls are TRBV5-1 and TRBJ2-1; 7 nucleotides agree with TRBD2. The germline CDR1 and CDR2 sequences are SGHRS and YFSETQ. J gave up 5 bases and V 1 base, and 3 bases lay outside the gene matches. The CDR3 spans 14 residues. The CDR3 reads CASSLIAGNNEQFF. CDR3 DNA sequence: TGCGCCAGCAGCTTGATAGCGGGCAACAATGAGCAGTTCTTC. Based on the CDR3 plus reference TRBV5-1 and TRBJ2-1, the full variable domain is KAGVTQTPRYLIKTRGQQVTLSCSPISGHRSVSWYQQTPGQGLQFLFEYFSETQRNKGNFPGRFSGRQFSNSRSEMNVSTLELGDSALYLCASSLIAGNNEQFFGPGTRLTVL.

V and J are TRBV9 and TRBJ2-5; 10 positions agree with TRBD2. V shed 3 bases, J shed 5 bases, and the junction held 4 bases outside the gene matches. The germline gives CDR1 SGDLS, CDR2 YYNGEE. There are 14 residues in the CDR3. CDR3 nucleotides: TGTGCCAGCAGCGACCCGACTAGCGGGGAGACCCAGTACTTC. Translated: CASSDPTSGETQYF.

With respect to this clone: The junction departs from germline at one end; a sequencing error may be responsible. In DNA, the CDR3 is TGTGCCAATAGTATCCGCGAGAACTATGGCTACACCTTC. Amino acid sequence: CANSIRENYGYTF. J is TRBJ1-2 and V is TRBV19; D is unclear. CDR3 size: 13 residues. Germline V CDR1 and CDR2: LNHDA, SQIVND (reference sequence).

The chain uses TRBV7-8 and TRBJ2-1; D is possibly TRBD2 (6 bases). The germline V gene has CDR1 SGHVS and CDR2 FQNEAQ. This CDR3 has 15 amino acids. V dropped 3 bases and J dropped 1 base, with 10 bases sitting between them. The CDR3 is CASSFSGGSYNEQFF. CDR3 in DNA: TGTGCCAGCAGCTTCTCCGGGGGATCCTACAATGAGCAGTTCTTC.

V usage is TRBV2 and J usage is TRBJ1-5, with TRBD1 matching 10 bases. With 5 bases clipped from V and 7 bases from J, the junction kept 8 bases outside the gene matches. Looked up from germline, CDR1 is SNHLY and CDR2 is FYNNEI. CDR3 size: 15 residues. CDR3 amino acids: CASSPDRGQGQPQHF. The CDR3 coding sequence is TGTGCCAGCAGTCCCGACAGGGGGCAGGGGCAGCCCCAGCATTTT.

The chain couples TRBV7-6 to TRBJ2-2, with TRBD1 as a possible D gene (8 bases). The CDR3 is 13 residues long. Per germline, CDR1 SGHVS and CDR2 FNYEAQ. Deletions cut 5 bases from V and 6 bases from J, with 10 bases between. This CDR3 reads CASSTGGAGELFF. In nucleotides, the CDR3 is TGTGCCAGCAGCACAGGGGGGGCCGGGGAGCTGTTTTTT.

The gene calls are TRBV5-1 and TRBJ2-7; D might be TRBD1 (6 bases). V gave up 0 bases and J gave up 2 bases, with 9 bases separating them. There are 14 residues in the CDR3. Germline loops: CDR1 SGHRS, CDR2 YFSETQ. CDR3 DNA sequence: TGCGCCAGCAGCTTGGCTGACAGGCCCTACGAGCAGTACTTC. This codes for CASSLADRPYEQYF.

In this sample, this clone turned up once. The chain combines TRBV5-6 with TRBJ1-2, with 9 bases aligning to TRBD1. The CDR3 is 14 residues long. Germline loops: CDR1 SGHDT, CDR2 YYEEEE. V was pared by 5 bases and J by 4 bases, with 6 bases of the junction left unmatched. The CDR3 region is CASSGQGRSYGYTF. CDR3 coding DNA: TGTGCCAGCAGTGGACAGGGGCGCTCCTATGGCTACACCTTC.

The J gene is TRBJ2-1, the V gene TRBV19; possible D gene TRBD2, 5 bases. The V gene lost 10 bases and the J gene lost 8 bases, with 12 bases spanning the gap. Germline loops: CDR1 LNHDA, CDR2 SQIVND (reference sequence). CDR3 length: 11 amino acids. CDR3 in amino acids: CAKRMEDEQFF. The CDR3, as DNA: TGTGCCAAAAGAATGGAGGATGAGCAGTTCTTC. The full variable domain, with the rest looked up from reference TRBV19 and TRBJ2-1, is DGGITQSPKYLFRKEGQNVTLSCEQNLNHDAMYWYRQDPGQGLRLIYYSQIVNDFQKGDIAEGYSVSREKKESFPLTVTSAQKNPTAFYLCAKRMEDEQFFGPGTRLTVL.

The rearrangement uses TRBV14 and TRBJ2-7; D is possibly TRBD2 (7 bases). The length of the CDR3 is 16 residues. Germline V CDR1 and CDR2: SGHDN, FVKESK. Trimming left V 3 bases short and J 6 bases short, with 21 bases between. The CDR3 nucleotides are TGTGCCAGCAGCCAGCGGACTGGGACTAAGGGGGGCGAGCAGTACTTC. Translated: CASSQRTGTKGGEQYF.

This chain joins TRBV4-2 and TRBJ2-3; D remains ambiguous. Trimming left V 1 base short and J 4 bases short, with 12 bases between. CDR3 length: 15 amino acids. CDR1 and CDR2 from the germline V gene are LGHNA and YNFKEQ. CDR3 sequence (DNA): TGTGCCAGCAGCCAAGGTGAGAGATCGGCAGATACGCAGTATTTT. This gives the protein CASSQGERSADTQYF.

V and J are TRBV10-2 and TRBJ2-1, with 7 bases that match TRBD1. V dropped 4 bases and J dropped 4; count of bases not matched to a gene: 13. The CDR3 is 17 amino acids. From germline, CDR1 is WSHSY and CDR2 SAAADI. The CDR3 sequence is CASSGPNRGRYYNEQFF. DNA of the CDR3: TGCGCCAGCAGTGGACCTAACAGGGGACGATATTACAATGAGCAGTTCTTC.

V gene TRBV5-1 combines with J gene TRBJ2-7; D might be TRBD1 (6 bases). Per germline, CDR1 SGHRS and CDR2 YFSETQ. The CDR3 covers 13 residues. V lost 4 bases and J lost 4, with 12 bases in between. The CDR3 is CASSKGDGYEQYF. As DNA, the CDR3 is TGCGCCAGCAGCAAGGGGGATGGGTACGAGCAGTACTTC.

The chain recombines TRBV19 with TRBJ2-2, with 12 bases matching TRBD2. This CDR3 region has 16 residues. Germline loops: CDR1 LNHDA, CDR2 SQIVND (reference sequence). Trimming at V came to 5 bases and at J to 6 bases, leaving 7 bases not matched to a gene. The CDR3 protein is CASSPTGLAGPGELFF. The CDR3 nucleotides are TGTGCCAGTAGTCCCACGGGACTAGCGGGCCCCGGGGAGCTGTTTTTT.

Comment on this clone: The sample contains more than one DNA sequence encoding this CDR3. The CDR3 sequence: CATSREEGDGYTF. The CDR3 nucleotides are TGTGCCACCAGCAGAGAGGAAGGGGATGGCTACACCTTC. The chain combines TRBV15 with TRBJ1-2, with D possibly TRBD1 on 5 matching bases. Germline CDR1 reads LNHNV; CDR2 reads YYDKDF (reference sequence). V lost 0 bases and J lost 6, with 8 bases in between. The CDR3 extends over 13 amino acids. The full variable domain, rest sourced from reference TRBV15 and TRBJ1-2, is DAMVIQNPRYQVTQFGKPVTLSCSQTLNHNVMYWYQQKSSQAPKLLFHYYDKDFNNEADTPDNFQSRRPNTSFCFLDIRSPGLGDTAMYLCATSREEGDGYTFGSGTRLTVV.

V and J are TRBV18 and TRBJ1-1, with 8 bases lining up with TRBD1. The CDR3 extends over 15 amino acids. Germline V gene data show CDR1 as KGHSH and CDR2 as LQKENI. Trimming at V came to 3 bases and at J to 6 bases, leaving 9 bases not matched to a gene. For the CDR3, the DNA is TGTGCCAGCTCACCTCTAGGACAGGGAGAATCTGAAGCTTTCTTT. Encoded protein: CASSPLGQGESEAFF.

The chain carries TRBV6-1 and TRBJ1-2; D uncertain. Germline V gene data show CDR1 as MNHNS and CDR2 as SASEGT. The CDR3 contains 11 residues. V was pared by 7 bases and J by 7 bases, with 10 bases between. The CDR3 nucleotides are TGTGCCAGCACTGCGAGAGGTGGCTACACCTTC. This gives the protein CASTARGGYTF.

The gene calls are TRBV19 and TRBJ1-1; 8 nucleotides agree with TRBD1. V lost 6 bases to trimming and J lost 6 bases; unmatched junction nucleotides: 9. There are 14 residues in the CDR3. CDR1 is LNHDA and CDR2 is SQIVND in the germline V gene (reference sequence). The CDR3 DNA sequence: TGTGCCAGTAGAAGTAGGCGGGACAGGCCTGAAGCTTTCTTT. Protein sequence: CASRSRRDRPEAFF. The full variable domain, in which reference TRBV19 and TRBJ1-1 provide the parts outside the CDR3, is DGGITQSPKYLFRKEGQNVTLSCEQNLNHDAMYWYRQDPGQGLRLIYYSQIVNDFQKGDIAEGYSVSREKKESFPLTVTSAQKNPTAFYLCASRSRRDRPEAFFGQGTRLTVV.

The rearrangement links TRBV6-6 to TRBJ2-7; TRBD1 agrees at 8 bases. Germline-derived CDR1 and CDR2 are MNHNY and SVGAGI (reference sequence). The CDR3 is made up of 14 amino acids. Trimming removed 6 bases from V and 2 bases from J; junction bases left unmatched: 6. This CDR3 is CASRDGTGAYEQYF. In DNA, the CDR3 is TGTGCCAGCAGAGACGGGACAGGAGCCTACGAGCAGTACTTC.

The gene calls are TRBV7-9 and TRBJ2-7, with D possibly TRBD2 on 7 matching bases. CDR1 is SEHNR and CDR2 is FQNEAQ in the germline V gene (reference sequence). The V gene lost 4 bases and the J gene lost 5 bases, with 15 bases spanning the gap. This CDR3 has 14 residues. In DNA, the CDR3 is TGTGCCAGCAGCTCTATGAGGGGGGGGGACGAGCAGTACTTC. Translated, it gives CASSSMRGGDEQYF.

This chain joins TRBV5-1 and TRBJ2-7; weak D call: TRBD2 (7 bases). V gave up 6 bases and J gave up 5 bases, with 18 bases separating them. The V gene's germline CDR1 is SGHRS and CDR2 YFSETQ. The length of the CDR3 is 14 residues. The CDR3, as DNA: TGCGCCAGCACCTGGGGGGGCCTAGACGACGAGCAGTACTTC. It yields the protein CASTWGGLDDEQYF.

This chain uses TRBV7-2 with TRBJ2-3; TRBD1 matches 11 bases. The CDR3 is made up of 16 amino acids. Per the germline V gene, CDR1 is SGHTA and CDR2 is FQGNSA. Trimming took 4 bases from V and 1 from J; bases not matched to a gene: 4. The CDR3 region is CASSSGQGAGTDTQYF. The CDR3 DNA reads TGTGCCAGCAGCTCCGGACAGGGGGCAGGCACAGATACGCAGTATTTT. Full variable domain (missing parts from reference TRBV7-2 and TRBJ2-3): GAGVSQSPSNKVTEKGKDVELRCDPISGHTALYWYRQSLGQGLEFLIYFQGNSAPDKSGLPSDRFSAERTGGSVSTLTIQRTQQEDSAVYLCASSSGQGAGTDTQYFGPGTRLTVL.

This rearrangement joins TRBV6-1 to TRBJ1-1; D possibly corresponds to TRBD1 (6 bases). CDR3 length equals 13 residues. The ends were cut back, 8 bases at V and 2 bases at J, with 12 bases in the middle. Germline V gene sequence: CDR1 MNHNS, CDR2 SASEGT. The CDR3 spells CASGQTINTEAFF. The DNA for the CDR3 is TGTGCCAGCGGACAGACGATAAACACTGAAGCTTTCTTT.

This rearrangement joins TRBV10-3 to TRBJ2-5, with 15 positions matching TRBD2. Germline trimming cut 6 bases from V and 6 bases from J; bases unmatched to any gene: 5. Germline V gives CDR1 ENHRY, CDR2 SYGVKD. There are 15 residues in the CDR3. CDR3 DNA sequence: TGTGCCATCAGACCGGGACTAGCGGGGGGTAAGACCCAGTACTTC. Translating gives CAIRPGLAGGKTQYF.